This T cell receptor beta chain appears in the sequencing data of a study of T-cell memory formation after mild COVID-19. Study at large: TCR clusters were mostly donor specific.

This CDR3 comprises 16 residues. The V segment lost 7 bases and the J segment 7 bases; nucleotides outside the gene matches: 15. Germline CDR1 SGHTA, CDR2 FQGNSA. Only a few counts were recorded for this clonotype. TCRdb redid the calling of the 5' RACE reads with MiXCR, one entry per CDR3 protein. The sample has some 340,000 distinct CDR3 sequences; over 10% are singletons. Material: PBMCs or a T cell subset sorted from them (not recorded which). The clonotype was recovered from a man between 18 and 35 years old who had mild COVID-19 (a few samples of this study predate the infection). Cell type and time point are not known. V is TRBV7-2 and J is TRBJ2-1, with TRBD2 matching over 8 bases. This CDR3 is CASTPFSGGAVNEQFF. CDR3 nucleotide sequence: TGTGCCAGCACTCCCTTTTCCGGGGGGGCTGTTAATGAGCAGTTCTTC. Variable domain in full (rest from reference TRBV7-2 and TRBJ2-1): GAGVSQSPSNKVTEKGKDVELRCDPISGHTALYWYRQSLGQGLEFLIYFQGNSAPDKSGLPSDRFSAERTGGSVSTLTIQRTQQEDSAVYLCASTPFSGGAVNEQFFGPGTRLTVL.